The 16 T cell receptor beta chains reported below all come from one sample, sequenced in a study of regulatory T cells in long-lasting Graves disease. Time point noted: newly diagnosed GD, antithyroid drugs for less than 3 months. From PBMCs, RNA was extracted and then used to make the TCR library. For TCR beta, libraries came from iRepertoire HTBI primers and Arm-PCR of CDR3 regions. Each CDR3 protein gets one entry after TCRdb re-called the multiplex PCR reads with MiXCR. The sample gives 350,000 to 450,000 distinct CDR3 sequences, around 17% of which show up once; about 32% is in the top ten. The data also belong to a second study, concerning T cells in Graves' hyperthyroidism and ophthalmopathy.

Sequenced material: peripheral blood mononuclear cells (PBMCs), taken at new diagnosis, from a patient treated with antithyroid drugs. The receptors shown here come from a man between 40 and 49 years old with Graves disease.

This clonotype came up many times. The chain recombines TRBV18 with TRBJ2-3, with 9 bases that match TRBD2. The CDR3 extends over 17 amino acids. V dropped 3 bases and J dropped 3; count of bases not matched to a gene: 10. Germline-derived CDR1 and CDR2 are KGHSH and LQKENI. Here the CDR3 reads CASSPNRAGGVTDTQYF. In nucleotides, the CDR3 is TGTGCCAGCTCACCTAATCGAGCGGGGGGCGTAACAGATACGCAGTATTTT.

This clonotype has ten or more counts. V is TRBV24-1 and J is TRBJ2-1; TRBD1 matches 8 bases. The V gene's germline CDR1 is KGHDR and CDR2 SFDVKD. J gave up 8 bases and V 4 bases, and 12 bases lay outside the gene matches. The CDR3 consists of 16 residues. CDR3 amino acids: CATSDSRAGGFDEQFF. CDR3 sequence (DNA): TGTGCCACCAGTGACTCACGGGCAGGGGGCTTCGATGAGCAGTTCTTC.

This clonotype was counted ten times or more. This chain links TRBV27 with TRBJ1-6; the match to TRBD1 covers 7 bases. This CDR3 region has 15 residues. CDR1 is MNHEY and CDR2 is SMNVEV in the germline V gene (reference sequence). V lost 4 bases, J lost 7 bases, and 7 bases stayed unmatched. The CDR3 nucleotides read TGTGCCAGCAGTTCACGACAGGGCTTGAATTCACCCCTCCACTTT. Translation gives CASSSRQGLNSPLHF.

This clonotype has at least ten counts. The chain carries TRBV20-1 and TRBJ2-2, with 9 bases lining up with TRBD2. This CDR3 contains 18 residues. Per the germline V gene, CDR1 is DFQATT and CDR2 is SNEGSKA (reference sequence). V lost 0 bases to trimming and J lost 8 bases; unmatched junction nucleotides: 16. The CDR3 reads CSARDRPEAGGSIGELFF. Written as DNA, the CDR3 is TGCAGTGCTAGAGATCGCCCGGAAGCGGGGGGTTCGATTGGGGAGCTGTTTTTT.

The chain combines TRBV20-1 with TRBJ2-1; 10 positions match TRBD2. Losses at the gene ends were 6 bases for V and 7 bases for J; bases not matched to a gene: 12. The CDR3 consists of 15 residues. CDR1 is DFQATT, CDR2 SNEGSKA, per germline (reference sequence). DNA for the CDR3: TGCAGTGCCACCATGCTAGCGGGGGCCGGGAATGAGCAGTTCTTC. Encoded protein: CSATMLAGAGNEQFF.

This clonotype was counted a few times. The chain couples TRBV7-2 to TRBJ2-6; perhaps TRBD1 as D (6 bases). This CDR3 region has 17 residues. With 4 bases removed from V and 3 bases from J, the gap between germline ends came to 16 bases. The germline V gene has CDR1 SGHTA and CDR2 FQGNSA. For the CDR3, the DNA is TGTGCCAGCAGCTCGCGACAGGCCGGAGTTGGGGCCAACGTCCTGACTTTC. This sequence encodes CASSSRQAGVGANVLTF.

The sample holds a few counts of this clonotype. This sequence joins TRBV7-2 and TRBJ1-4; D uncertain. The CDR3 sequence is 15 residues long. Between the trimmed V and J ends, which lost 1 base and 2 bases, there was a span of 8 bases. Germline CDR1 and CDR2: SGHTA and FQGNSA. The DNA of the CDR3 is TGTGCCAGCAGCTTAGGGGTTGGGACTAATGAAAAACTGTTTTTT. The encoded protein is CASSLGVGTNEKLFF. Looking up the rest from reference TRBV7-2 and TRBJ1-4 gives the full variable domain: GAGVSQSPSNKVTEKGKDVELRCDPISGHTALYWYRQSLGQGLEFLIYFQGNSAPDKSGLPSDRFSAERTGGSVSTLTIQRTQQEDSAVYLCASSLGVGTNEKLFFGSGTQLSVL.

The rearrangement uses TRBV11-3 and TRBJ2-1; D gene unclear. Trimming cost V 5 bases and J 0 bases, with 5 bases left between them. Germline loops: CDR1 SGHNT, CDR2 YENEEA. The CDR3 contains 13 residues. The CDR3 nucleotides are TGTGCCAGCAGCCGGACCTCCTACAATGAGCAGTTCTTC. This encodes CASSRTSYNEQFF.

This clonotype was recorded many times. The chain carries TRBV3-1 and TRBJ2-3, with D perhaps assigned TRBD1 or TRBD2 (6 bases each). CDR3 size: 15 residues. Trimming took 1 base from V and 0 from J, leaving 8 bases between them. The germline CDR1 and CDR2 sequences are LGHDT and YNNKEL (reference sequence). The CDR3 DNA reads TGTGCCAGCAGCCAAGTCGGGGGCAGCACAGATACGCAGTATTTT. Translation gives CASSQVGGSTDTQYF.

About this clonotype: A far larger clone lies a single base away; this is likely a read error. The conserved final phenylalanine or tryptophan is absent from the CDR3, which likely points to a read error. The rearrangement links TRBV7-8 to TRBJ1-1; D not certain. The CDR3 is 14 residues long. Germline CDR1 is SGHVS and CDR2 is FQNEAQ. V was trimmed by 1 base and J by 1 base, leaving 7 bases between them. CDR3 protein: CASSLVSGNTEAFL. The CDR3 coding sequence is TGTGCCAGCAGCTTAGTGTCCGGGAACACTGAAGCTTTCCTT.

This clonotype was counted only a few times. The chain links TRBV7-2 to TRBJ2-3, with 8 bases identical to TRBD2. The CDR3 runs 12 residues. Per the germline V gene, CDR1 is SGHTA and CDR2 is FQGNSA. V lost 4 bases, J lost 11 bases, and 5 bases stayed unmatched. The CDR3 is CASSSGGGKQYF. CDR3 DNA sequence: TGTGCCAGCAGCTCCGGGGGGGGCAAGCAGTATTTT.

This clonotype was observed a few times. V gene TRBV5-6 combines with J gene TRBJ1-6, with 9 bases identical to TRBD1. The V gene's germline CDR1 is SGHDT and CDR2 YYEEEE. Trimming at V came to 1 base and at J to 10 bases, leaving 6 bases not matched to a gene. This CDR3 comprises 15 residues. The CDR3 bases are TGTGCCAGCAGCTTGTTTGGGACAGGGAGATCACCCCTCCACTTT. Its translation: CASSLFGTGRSPLHF. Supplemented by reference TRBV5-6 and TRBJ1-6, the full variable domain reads DAGVTQSPTHLIKTRGQQVTLRCSPKSGHDTVSWYQQALGQGPQFIFQYYEEEERQRGNFPDRFSGHQFPNYSSELNVNALLLGDSALYLCASSLFGTGRSPLHFGNGTRLTVT.

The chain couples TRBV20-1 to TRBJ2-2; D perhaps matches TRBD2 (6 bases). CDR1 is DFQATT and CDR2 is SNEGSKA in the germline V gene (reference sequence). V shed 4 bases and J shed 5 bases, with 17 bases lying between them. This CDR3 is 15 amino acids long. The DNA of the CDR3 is TGCAGTGCTACCTTCGCGGGGCCGTGGACCGGGGAGCTGTTTTTT. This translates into CSATFAGPWTGELFF.

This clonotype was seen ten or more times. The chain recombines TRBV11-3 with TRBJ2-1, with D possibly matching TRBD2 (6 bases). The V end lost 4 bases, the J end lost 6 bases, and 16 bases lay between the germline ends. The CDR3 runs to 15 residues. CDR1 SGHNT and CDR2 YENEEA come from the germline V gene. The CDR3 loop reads CASSSPGSAGNEQFF. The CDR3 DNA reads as TGTGCCAGCAGCTCACCCGGGAGCGCCGGCAATGAGCAGTTCTTC.

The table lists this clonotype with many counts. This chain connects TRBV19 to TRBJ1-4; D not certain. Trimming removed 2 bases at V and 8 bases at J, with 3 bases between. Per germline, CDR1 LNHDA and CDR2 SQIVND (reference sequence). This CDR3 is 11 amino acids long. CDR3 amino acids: CASSIMEKLFF. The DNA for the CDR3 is TGTGCCAGTAGTATAATGGAAAAACTGTTTTTT. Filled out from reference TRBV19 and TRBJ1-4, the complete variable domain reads DGGITQSPKYLFRKEGQNVTLSCEQNLNHDAMYWYRQDPGQGLRLIYYSQIVNDFQKGDIAEGYSVSREKKESFPLTVTSAQKNPTAFYLCASSIMEKLFFGSGTQLSVL.

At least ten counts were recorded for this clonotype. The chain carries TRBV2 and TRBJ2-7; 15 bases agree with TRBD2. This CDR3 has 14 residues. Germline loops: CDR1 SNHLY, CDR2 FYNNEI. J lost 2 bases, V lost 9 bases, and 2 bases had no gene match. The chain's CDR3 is CARGLAGGPYEQYF. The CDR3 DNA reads TGTGCCAGGGGACTAGCGGGGGGTCCCTACGAGCAGTACTTC.